Following are 3 T cell receptor beta chains from one sample sequenced in a study of blood T cell repertoires in COVID-19 (dated by TCRdb to 2020 to 2021). Library preparation used the immunoSEQ multiplex PCR assay. Held by TCRdb, this immuneACCESS table contains in-frame sequences only and omits some clones. Under half of the omission traces to an unresolved V gene where checked; the cause of the rest is unknown. Present in this sample are hundreds of thousands of clones, nearly 90% of which were seen just once. About 3% of the sample is held by the ten biggest clonotypes. Sequenced material: peripheral blood. The receptors were gathered from a man younger than 30 with active or convalescent COVID-19.

V usage is TRBV4-3 and J usage is TRBJ1-4; 9 nucleotides agree with TRBD1. V shed 3 bases and J 7 bases; nucleotides not matched to a gene: 6. The CDR3 covers 15 residues. In germline, CDR1 is LGHNA, CDR2 YSLEER. DNA of the CDR3: TGCGCCAGCAGCCAGGAGGGACAGGGCAGTGAAAAACTGTTTTTT. This sequence encodes CASSQEGQGSEKLFF.

CDR3 in amino acids: CASSPPISGANVLTF. In nucleotides, the CDR3 is TGTGCCAGCAGCCCCCCCATCTCTGGGGCCAACGTCCTGACTTTC. The chain links TRBV5-4 to TRBJ2-6, with D uncertain. CDR1 and CDR2 (germline): SGHNT, YYREEE (reference sequence). The germline V and J ends were trimmed by 4 bases and 0 bases, with 8 bases remaining between them. The CDR3 is 15 residues long.

This chain joins TRBV11-1 and TRBJ2-7; 10 bases match TRBD1. The CDR3 sequence is 14 residues long. The ends lost 5 bases at V and 3 bases at J; junction bases unmatched: 4. Germline CDR1 reads SGHAT; CDR2 reads FQDESV (reference sequence). This CDR3 is CASSVGTGDYEQYF. The CDR3 DNA follows: TGTGCCAGCAGCGTCGGGACAGGGGACTACGAGCAGTACTTC.